Sequencing of this T cell receptor beta chain was carried out in a study of CD8 T cells in ankylosing spondylitis. This clonotype was recorded many times. Deletions cut 0 bases from V and 2 bases from J, with 10 bases between. Germline values: CDR1 SGHVS, CDR2 FNYEAQ. This CDR3 region has 15 residues. Using its own MiXCR run on the 5' RACE reads, TCRdb lists one record per CDR3 protein. The sample yields about 36,000 distinct CDR3 sequences, roughly 13% seen once. This chain uses TRBV7-6 with TRBJ1-1, with D possibly being TRBD1 (6 bases). Sequences were obtained from synovial fluid, either unsorted or a sorted T cell fraction (not recorded which). The TCR originated in a male donor with ankylosing spondylitis. As DNA, the CDR3 is TGTGCCAGCAGCTTAGCACAGGGAGTCAACACTGAAGCTTTCTTT. Translating gives CASSLAQGVNTEAFF.